This T cell receptor beta chain came from a study of beta chain features in type 1 diabetes. This CDR3 is 13 amino acids long. The V and J ends lost 4 bases and 6 bases respectively, with 15 bases between them. CDR1 and CDR2 (germline): GTSNPN, SVGIG (reference sequence). The isolated RNA, all of it, was reverse transcribed, so expressed TCRB transcripts were what got sequenced. Sequencing was performed with immunoSEQ multiplex PCR; in TCRdb, only in-frame clones are kept and a portion is missing. Counted here are over 650,000 clones, about an eighth occurring once; the ten biggest clones make up 0.035% to 0.04%. This clone was seen a few times. Its antigen is still unknown. Findings and limits, study-wide: Moderate yet significant TCRB CDR3 shortening was seen in Type 1 diabetes patients in all four CD4+ subsets. Over-representation of high TCR-expressing cells was a possible consequence of cDNA sequencing. VDJ junctions from type 1 diabetes patients carried fewer insertions and larger deletions.

V gene TRBV30 combines with J gene TRBJ1-1; D not certain. The sample was naive CD4+ T cells from blood. The receptor's source is a man aged 18 to 29 with type 1 diabetes. CDR3 region: CAWNRNQLAEAFF. The DNA for the CDR3 is TGTGCCTGGAATAGAAACCAGCTTGCTGAAGCTTTCTTT.